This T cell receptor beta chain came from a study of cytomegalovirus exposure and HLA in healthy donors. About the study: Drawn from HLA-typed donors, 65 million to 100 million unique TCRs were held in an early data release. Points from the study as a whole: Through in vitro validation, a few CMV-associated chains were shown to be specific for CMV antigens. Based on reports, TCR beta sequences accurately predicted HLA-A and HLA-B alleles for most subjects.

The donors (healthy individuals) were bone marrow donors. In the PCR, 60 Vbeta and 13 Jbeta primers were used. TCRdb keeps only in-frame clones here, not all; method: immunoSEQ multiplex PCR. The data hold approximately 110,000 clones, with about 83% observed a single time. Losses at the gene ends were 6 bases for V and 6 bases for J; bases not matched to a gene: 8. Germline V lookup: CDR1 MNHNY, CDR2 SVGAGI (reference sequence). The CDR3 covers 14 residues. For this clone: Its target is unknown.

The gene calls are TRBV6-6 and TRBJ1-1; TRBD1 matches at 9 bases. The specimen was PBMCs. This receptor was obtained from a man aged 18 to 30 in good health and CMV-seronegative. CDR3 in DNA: TGTGCCAGCAGAGGGACAGGGCTGGTTGCTGAAGCTTTCTTT. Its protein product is CASRGTGLVAEAFF.